These T cell receptor beta chains were read from a single sample in a study of blood T cell repertoires in COVID-19. Method: immunoSEQ multiplex PCR; TCRdb's copy keeps in-frame clones and lacks some. The sample includes approximately 300,000 clones, roughly 89% of them seen just once. The specimen was PBMCs or T cells enriched from blood (not recorded which). The receptors were sampled from a man aged 55-75 years who had recovered from COVID-19. Each CDR3 is given without its conserved first and last residue. Fields, in order: D gene, V gene, CDR3 length, CDR3 protein. A D gene is named only where the DNA matches it firmly.

NA,TRBV7-3,13,ASSLSGGVYTEAF
TRBD1,TRBV6-5,13,ASSYGGQGTYEQY
TRBD2,TRBV7-9,13,ASSSTSENTGELF
TRBD1,TRBV18,14,ASSQSGTGLPYEQY
NA,TRBV27,14,ASSPFLTRIHNEQY
TRBD1,TRBV18,16,ASSPNTATGGTNYGYT
NA,TRBV28,9,AGRRNTEAF
NA,TRBV2,12,ASRGGYLTGELF
TRBD2,TRBV5-6,13,ASSLGLAGVGEQF
NA,TRBV5-6,13,ASSPYRDLYNEQF
TRBD1,TRBV28,13,ASGPWDRGFYEQY
TRBD2,TRBV5-4,14,ASSSGTSGLFPEQY
NA,TRBV5-1,11,ASSSRQQTEAF
NA,TRBV18,11,ASSTLGADTQY
TRBD1,TRBV7-9,14,ASSLGTGRMNTEAF